The rows below give T cell receptor beta chains drawn from one sample of a study of CD8 T cells in ankylosing spondylitis. TCRdb processed the 5' RACE reads anew with MiXCR; each CDR3 protein has one entry. The repertoire holds around 150,000 distinct CDR3 sequences, 15% to 20% seen once, with about 7.6% in the top ten. The sequenced sample consisted of blood, either unsorted or a sorted T cell fraction (not recorded which). These receptors came from a male donor with ankylosing spondylitis or in good health (not recorded which). CDR3s include the opening cysteine and the closing phenylalanine or tryptophan. D genes are given only for firm matches. Size tells how often a clone was seen (once, few, many) or the class of an expanded clone, and some rows leave it out.

j_gene | d_gene | abundance | v_gene | CDR3nt | CDR3aa
TRBJ2-1 | TRBD2 | - | TRBV30 | TGTGCCTGGAGCGTAGGACTAGCGGGGGACAATGAGCAGTTCTTC | CAWSVGLAGDNEQFF
TRBJ2-1 | - | - | TRBV7-2 | TGTGCCAGCGCCTCTAGAAACAGCGCCGGCTACAATGAGCAGTTCTTC | CASASRNSAGYNEQFF
TRBJ2-1 | - | once | TRBV12-3/TRBV12-4 | TGTGCCAGCAGACTAACCGGACAGTTCCACCACTCCTACAATGAGCAGTTCTTC | CASRLTGQFHHSYNEQFF
TRBJ1-2 | TRBD1 | - | TRBV12-3/TRBV12-4 | TGTGCCAGCATCCAACAGGGGCTGGGTAACTATGGCTACACCTTC | CASIQQGLGNYGYTF
TRBJ2-7 | TRBD2 | - | TRBV19 | TGTGCCAGTAGTATAGCTAGCGGGAGCTACGAGCAGTACTTC | CASSIASGSYEQYF
TRBJ2-5 | - | many | TRBV5-1 | TGCGCCAGCAGCTTGGCCGGGGGGCATCAAGAGACCCAGTACTTC | CASSLAGGHQETQYF
TRBJ1-6 | - | few | TRBV28 | TGTGCCAGCAGTCCGGTGTCGTGGGGGCCGGGTAATTCACCCCTCCACTTT | CASSPVSWGPGNSPLHF
TRBJ2-1 | TRBD2 | many | TRBV7-2 | TGTGCCAGCAGCGGGTTCGCGGGAGAGTACAATGAGCAGTTCTTC | CASSGFAGEYNEQFF
TRBJ1-1 | - | many | TRBV5-1 | TGCGCCAGCAGCCGGGGGATCGAGAACACTGAAGCTTTCTTT | CASSRGIENTEAFF
TRBJ2-2 | - | few | TRBV28 | TGTGCCAGCAGTTATCTAGCTTCGAACACCGGGGAGCTGTTTTTT | CASSYLASNTGELFF
TRBJ1-5 | - | - | TRBV27 | TGTGCCAGCAGCCTAGGGAGATCTAGCAATCAGCCCCAGCATTTT | CASSLGRSSNQPQHF
TRBJ2-1 | - | - | TRBV5-1 | TGCGCCAGCAGCTTGCGTCCGGGATCCTACAATGAGCAGTTCTTC | CASSLRPGSYNEQFF
TRBJ2-7 | TRBD1 | many | TRBV12-3/TRBV12-4 | TGTGCCAGCAGTGGACAGGGCCCTACCTACGAGCAGTACTTC | CASSGQGPTYEQYF
TRBJ2-7 | - | - | TRBV5-1 | TGCGCCAGCAGCTTGTCGACAGGAGGTCCTCTCGAGCAGTACTTC | CASSLSTGGPLEQYF
TRBJ2-7 | - | many | TRBV12-3/TRBV12-4 | TGTGCCAGCAGTTTAGACTCCTCCTCCTACGAGCAGTACTTC | CASSLDSSSYEQYF
TRBJ1-6 | - | many | TRBV18 | TGTGCCAGCACGGAGAGTCAGGGGCTCAATTCACCCCTCCACTTT | CASTESQGLNSPLHF
TRBJ2-1 | TRBD2 | few | TRBV7-3 | TGTGCTAGCAGCTCGGGACTAGTCAACAATGAGCAGTTCTTC | CASSSGLVNNEQFF
TRBJ2-2 | - | once | TRBV2 | TGTGCCAGCACCGGACGGGGCACCGGGGAGCTGTTTTTT | CASTGRGTGELFF
TRBJ1-5 | - | - | TRBV19 | TGTGCCAGTAGTATACGCAGGGGCAATCAGCCCCAGCATTTT | CASSIRRGNQPQHF
TRBJ1-5 | - | few | TRBV11-1 | TGTGCCAGCAGCTTAGCCGTGGTAAGGGGGGATAATCAGCCCCAGCATTTT | CASSLAVVRGDNQPQHF
TRBJ1-5 | - | few | TRBV28 | TGTGCCAGCAGTTTATGGGGGGTGACAGTTCAGCCCCAGCATTTT | CASSLWGVTVQPQHF
TRBJ1-5 | - | - | TRBV5-1 | TGCGCCAGCAGCCCGGTCATGGGGTTGGATCAGCCCCAGCATTTT | CASSPVMGLDQPQHF
TRBJ1-2 | - | - | TRBV10-1 | TGCGCCAGCAGTTTGCACAGGTGGGAAGGTAGAGGCTACACCTTC | CASSLHRWEGRGYTF
TRBJ1-5 | TRBD1 | many | TRBV5-1 | TGCGCCAGCAGCCCGACAGGGGTCTATAATCAGCCCCAGCATTTT | CASSPTGVYNQPQHF
TRBJ2-7 | TRBD2 | - | TRBV10-3 | TGTGCCATCAGGGGAGCGGGAGAAGACTCCTACGAGCAGTACTTC | CAIRGAGEDSYEQYF
TRBJ2-1 | - | - | TRBV24-1 | TGTGCCACAAGGGGGGCAGGCGGTGAGCAGTTCTTC | CATRGAGGEQFF
TRBJ2-3 | - | many | TRBV4-1 | TGCGCCAGCAGCCAAGTTGGGGGAGATACGCAGTATTTT | CASSQVGGDTQYF
TRBJ2-1 | - | - | TRBV12-3/TRBV12-4 | TGTGCCAGCAGTCTACTCCGGGACGCGAGTGAGCAGTTCTTC | CASSLLRDASEQFF
TRBJ2-7 | TRBD2 | - | TRBV9 | TGTGCCAGCACCGATTACCGGGGGGGTGTCTACGAGCAGTACTTC | CASTDYRGGVYEQYF
TRBJ2-5 | - | - | TRBV28 | TGTGCCAGCAGTCCCCGGGATATGCAAGAGACCCAGTACTTC | CASSPRDMQETQYF